This T cell receptor (beta chain) was documented in a study of radiation and T cells in renal cell carcinoma. Libraries were prepared by immunoSEQ multiplex PCR; TCRdb keeps only in-frame clonotypes and omits some of them. This table holds approximately 9,400 clones, 50% to 65% found once. This clone showed up just once. Its antigen is currently unknown. Study observations and caveats: Compared with controls, irradiated tumors had more, larger dominant CDR3 motifs. Compared with controls, irradiated tumors showed greater TCR clonality.

CDR1 and CDR2 (germline): SGHDT, YYEEEE. V was pared by 4 bases and J by 0 bases, with 14 bases between. The CDR3 totals 16 residues. The sample's treatment: treatment-naive control, cytoreductive nephrectomy. Control tumor donors were several females and some ten males, median age approximately 60 years. The rearrangement links TRBV5-6 to TRBJ1-3; the D gene is possibly TRBD1 (5 bases). The TCR sequence derives from a man aged 35 to 55 with renal cell carcinoma. Here the sequenced sample was tumor tissue, taken from a patient whose treatment was nephrectomy without radiotherapy. The CDR3 protein is CASSLRQSYSGNTIYF. Here the CDR3 DNA reads TGTGCCAGCAGCCTCAGACAGAGCTACTCTGGAAACACCATATATTTT.